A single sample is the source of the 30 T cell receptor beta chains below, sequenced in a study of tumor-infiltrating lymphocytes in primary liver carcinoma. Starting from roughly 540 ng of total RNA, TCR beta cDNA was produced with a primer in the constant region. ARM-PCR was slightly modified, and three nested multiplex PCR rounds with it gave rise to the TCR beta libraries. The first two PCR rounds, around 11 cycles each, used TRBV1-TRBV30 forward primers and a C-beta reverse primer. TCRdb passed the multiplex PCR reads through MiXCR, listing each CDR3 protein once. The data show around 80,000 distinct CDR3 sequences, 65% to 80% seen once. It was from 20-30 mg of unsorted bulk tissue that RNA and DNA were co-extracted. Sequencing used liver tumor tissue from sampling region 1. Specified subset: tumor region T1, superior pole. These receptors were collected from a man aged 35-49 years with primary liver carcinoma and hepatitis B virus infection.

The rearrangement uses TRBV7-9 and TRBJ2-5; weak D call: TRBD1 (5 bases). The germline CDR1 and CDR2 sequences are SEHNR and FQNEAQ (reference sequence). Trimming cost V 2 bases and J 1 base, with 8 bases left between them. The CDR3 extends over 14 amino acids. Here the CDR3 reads CASSLQDIQETQYF. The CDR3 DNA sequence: TGTGCCAGCAGCTTACAGGACATCCAAGAGACCCAGTACTTC.

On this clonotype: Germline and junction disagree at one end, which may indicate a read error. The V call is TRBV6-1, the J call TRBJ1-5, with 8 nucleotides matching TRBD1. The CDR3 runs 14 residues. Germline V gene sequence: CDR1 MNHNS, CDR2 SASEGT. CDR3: CASCEAQGAQSQHF. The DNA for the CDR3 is TGTGCCAGCTGTGAGGCGCAGGGGGCTCAGTCCCAGCATTTT.

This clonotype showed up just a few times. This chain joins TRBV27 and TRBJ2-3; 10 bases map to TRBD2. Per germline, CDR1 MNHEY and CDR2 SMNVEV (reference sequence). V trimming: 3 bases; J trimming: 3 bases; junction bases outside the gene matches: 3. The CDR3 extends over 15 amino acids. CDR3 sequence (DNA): TGTGCCAGCAGTTTCAGGACTAGCGGAACAGATACGCAGTATTTT. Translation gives CASSFRTSGTDTQYF.

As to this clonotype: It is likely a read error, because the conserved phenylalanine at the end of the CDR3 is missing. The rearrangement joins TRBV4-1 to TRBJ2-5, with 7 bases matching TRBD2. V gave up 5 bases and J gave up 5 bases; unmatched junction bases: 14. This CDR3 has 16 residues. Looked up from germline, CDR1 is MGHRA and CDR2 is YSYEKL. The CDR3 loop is CASSKAPSGNGETQYL. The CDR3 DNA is TGCGCCAGCAGCAAAGCCCCAAGCGGGAATGGTGAGACCCAGTACTTA.

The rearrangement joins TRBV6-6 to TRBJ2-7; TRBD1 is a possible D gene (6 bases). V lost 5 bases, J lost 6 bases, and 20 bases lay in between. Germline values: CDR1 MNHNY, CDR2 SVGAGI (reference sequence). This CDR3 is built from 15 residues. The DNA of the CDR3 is TGTGCCAGCAGTAGGGGATACACAGGGCATTGCGAGCAGTACTTC. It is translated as CASSRGYTGHCEQYF.

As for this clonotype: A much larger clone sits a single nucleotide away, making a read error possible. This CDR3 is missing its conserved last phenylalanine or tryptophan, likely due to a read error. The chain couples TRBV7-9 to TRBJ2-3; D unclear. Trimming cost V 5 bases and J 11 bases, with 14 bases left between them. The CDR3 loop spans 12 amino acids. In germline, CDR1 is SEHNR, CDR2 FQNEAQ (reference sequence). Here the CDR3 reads CASSPLSVGQYL. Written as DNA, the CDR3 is TGTGCCAGCAGCCCCCTTTCCGTGGGGCAGTATCTT.

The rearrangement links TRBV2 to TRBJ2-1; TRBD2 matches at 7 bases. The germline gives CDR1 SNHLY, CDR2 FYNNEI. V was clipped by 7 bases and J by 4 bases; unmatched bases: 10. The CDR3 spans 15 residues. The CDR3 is CASTREASGYNEQFF. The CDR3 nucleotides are TGTGCCAGCACCCGGGAGGCTAGCGGTTACAATGAGCAGTTCTTC.

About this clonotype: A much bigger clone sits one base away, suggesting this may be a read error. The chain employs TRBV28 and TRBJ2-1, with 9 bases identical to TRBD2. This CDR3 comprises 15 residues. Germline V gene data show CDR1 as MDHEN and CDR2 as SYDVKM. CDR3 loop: CASTKREESYNEQCF. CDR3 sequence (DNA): TGTGCCAGCACCAAGCGGGAGGAATCCTACAATGAGCAGTGCTTC.

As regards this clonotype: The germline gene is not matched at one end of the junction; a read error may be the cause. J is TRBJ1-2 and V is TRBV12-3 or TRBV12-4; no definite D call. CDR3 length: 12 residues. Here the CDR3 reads CTSSSENYGYTF. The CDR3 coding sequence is TGTACCAGCAGTTCGGAGAACTATGGTTACACCTTC.

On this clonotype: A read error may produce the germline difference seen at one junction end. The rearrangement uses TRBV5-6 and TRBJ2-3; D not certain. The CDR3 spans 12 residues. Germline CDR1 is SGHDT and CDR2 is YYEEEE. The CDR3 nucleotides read TGTGCCAGCAGCTGGGGTACAGATATGCAGTGTTTT. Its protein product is CASSWGTDMQCF.

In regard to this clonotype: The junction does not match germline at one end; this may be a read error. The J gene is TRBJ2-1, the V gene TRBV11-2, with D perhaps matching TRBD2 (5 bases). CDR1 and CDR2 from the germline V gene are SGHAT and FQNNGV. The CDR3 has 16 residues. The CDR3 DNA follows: TGTGTCAGCAGTCAACTCCGGTCTAGCAGCTACAATGAACAGTTCTTC. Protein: CVSSQLRSSSYNEQFF. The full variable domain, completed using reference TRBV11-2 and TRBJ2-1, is EAGVAQSPRYKIIEKRQSVAFWCNPISGHATLYWYQQILGQGPKLLIQFQNNGVVDDSQLPKDRFSAERLKGVDSTLKIQPAKLEDSAVYLCVSSQLRSSSYNEQFFGPGTRLTVL.

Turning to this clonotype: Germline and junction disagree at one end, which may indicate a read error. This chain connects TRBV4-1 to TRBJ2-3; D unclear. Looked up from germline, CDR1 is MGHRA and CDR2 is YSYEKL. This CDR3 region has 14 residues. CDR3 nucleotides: TGCGCCGGCAGCCAAGACCAATTGGCAGATACGCACTATTTT. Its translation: CAGSQDQLADTHYF.

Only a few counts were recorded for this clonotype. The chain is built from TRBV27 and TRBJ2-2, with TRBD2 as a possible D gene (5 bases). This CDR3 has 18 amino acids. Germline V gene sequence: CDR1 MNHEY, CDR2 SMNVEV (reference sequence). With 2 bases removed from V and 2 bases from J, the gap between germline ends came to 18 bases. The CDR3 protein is CASSLQRSWGGNTGELFF. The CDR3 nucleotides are TGTGCCAGCAGTTTACAGCGGAGTTGGGGTGGCAACACCGGGGAGCTGTTTTTT.

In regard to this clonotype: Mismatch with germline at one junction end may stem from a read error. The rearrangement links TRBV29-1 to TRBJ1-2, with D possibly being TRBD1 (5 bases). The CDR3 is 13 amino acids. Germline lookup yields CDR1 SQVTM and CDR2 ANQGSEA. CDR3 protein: CNVGLDSDYGYTF. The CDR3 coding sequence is TGCAACGTTGGGTTAGACAGCGACTATGGCTACACATTC.

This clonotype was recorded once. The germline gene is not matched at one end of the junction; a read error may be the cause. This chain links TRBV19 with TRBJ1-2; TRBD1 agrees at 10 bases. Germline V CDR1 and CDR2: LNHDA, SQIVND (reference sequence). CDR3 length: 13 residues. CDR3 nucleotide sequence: TGTACCAGTAGTTCGGGACAGGGGTATGGCTACACCTTC. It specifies CTSSSGQGYGYTF.

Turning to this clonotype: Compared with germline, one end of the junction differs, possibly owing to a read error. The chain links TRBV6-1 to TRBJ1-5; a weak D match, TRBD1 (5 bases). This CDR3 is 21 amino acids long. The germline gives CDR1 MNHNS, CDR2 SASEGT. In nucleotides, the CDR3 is TGTGCTAGCAAGGTAGGGTGTGGGGCTGACAGCCCAATAGGAAGCAATCAGCCCCAGCATTTT. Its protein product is CASKVGCGADSPIGSNQPQHF.

In DNA, the CDR3 is TGTGCCAGCACCTCCGGGCACTACAATGAGCAGTTCTTC. Translating it yields CASTSGHYNEQFF. This sequence joins TRBV7-9 and TRBJ2-1; D is unresolved. The CDR3 sequence is 13 residues long. Germline loops: CDR1 SEHNR, CDR2 FQNEAQ (reference sequence). Trimming stripped 7 bases from V and 3 bases from J, with 10 bases between.

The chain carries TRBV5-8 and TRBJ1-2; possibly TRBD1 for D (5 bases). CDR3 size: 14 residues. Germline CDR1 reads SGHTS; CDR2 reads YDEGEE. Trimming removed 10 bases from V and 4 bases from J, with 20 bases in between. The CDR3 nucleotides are TGTGCCTGCGGAGAGGGGCAGCTCCTCTATGGCTACACCTTC. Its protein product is CACGEGQLLYGYTF.

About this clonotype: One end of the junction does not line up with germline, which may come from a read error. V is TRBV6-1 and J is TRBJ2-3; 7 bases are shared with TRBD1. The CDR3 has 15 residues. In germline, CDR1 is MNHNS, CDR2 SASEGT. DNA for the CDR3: TGTGCCAGCAGAATCCGGACAGGCCGCACAGATATGCAGTATTTT. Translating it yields CASRIRTGRTDMQYF.

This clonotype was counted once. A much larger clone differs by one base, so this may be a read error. CDR3 region: CDQREPGF. In DNA, the CDR3 is TGTGACCAGAGGGAGCCTGGATTC. The chain links TRBV30 to TRBJ2-7, with TRBD2 as a possible D gene (5 bases). From germline, CDR1 is GTSNPN and CDR2 SVGIG (reference sequence). The CDR3 extends over 8 amino acids.

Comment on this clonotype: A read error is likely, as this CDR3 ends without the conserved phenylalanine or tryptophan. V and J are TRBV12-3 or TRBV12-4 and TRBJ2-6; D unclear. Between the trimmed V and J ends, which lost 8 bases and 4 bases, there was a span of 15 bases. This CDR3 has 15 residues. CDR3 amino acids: CASALTGSGANVLTI. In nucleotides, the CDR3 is TGTGCCAGCGCCCTTACCGGCTCCGGGGCCAACGTCCTGACTATC.

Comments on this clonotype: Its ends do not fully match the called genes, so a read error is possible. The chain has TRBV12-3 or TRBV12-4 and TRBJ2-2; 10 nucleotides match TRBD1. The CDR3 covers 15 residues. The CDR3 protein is CGSSPGTGATVELFF. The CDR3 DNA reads TGTGGCAGCAGTCCCGGGACAGGGGCGACCGTGGAGCTGTTTTTT.

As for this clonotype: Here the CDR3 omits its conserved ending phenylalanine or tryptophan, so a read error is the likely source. The CDR3 reads CASSFRERQETQYI. CDR3 bases: TGTGCCAGCAGTTTTCGGGAGAGACAAGAGACCCAGTACATC. The J gene is TRBJ2-5, the V gene TRBV12-3 or TRBV12-4, with D possibly TRBD2 on 6 matching bases. This CDR3 comprises 14 residues. Trimming took 3 bases from V and 2 from J, leaving 10 bases between them.

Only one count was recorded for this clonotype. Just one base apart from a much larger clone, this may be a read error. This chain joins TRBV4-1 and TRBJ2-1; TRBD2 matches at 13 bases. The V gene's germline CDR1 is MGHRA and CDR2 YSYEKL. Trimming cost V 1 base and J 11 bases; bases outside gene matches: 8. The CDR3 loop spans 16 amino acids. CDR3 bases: TGCGCCAGCAGCCAAGTTTTGCGACTAGCGGGAGGAAAGCAGTTCTTC. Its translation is CASSQVLRLAGGKQFF.

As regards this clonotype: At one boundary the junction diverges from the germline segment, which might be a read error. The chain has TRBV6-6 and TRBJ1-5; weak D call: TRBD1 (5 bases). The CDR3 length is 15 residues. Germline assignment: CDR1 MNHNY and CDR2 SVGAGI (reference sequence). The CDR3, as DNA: TGTGCCAGCGGACCCGGGACGGGTAGCAATCAGCCCCAACATTTT. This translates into CASGPGTGSNQPQHF.

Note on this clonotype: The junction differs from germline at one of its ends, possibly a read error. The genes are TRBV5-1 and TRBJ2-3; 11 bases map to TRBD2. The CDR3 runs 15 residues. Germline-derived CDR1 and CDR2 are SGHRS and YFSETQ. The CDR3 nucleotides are TGCGCCAACAGCATACTAGCGGGAGACACAGATACGCACTATTTT. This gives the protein CANSILAGDTDTHYF.

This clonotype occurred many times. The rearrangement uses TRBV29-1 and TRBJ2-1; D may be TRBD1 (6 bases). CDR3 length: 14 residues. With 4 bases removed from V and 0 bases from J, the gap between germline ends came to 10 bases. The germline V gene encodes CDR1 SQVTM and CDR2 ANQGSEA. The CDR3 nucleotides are TGCAGCGTTGCTGGACAGAGCTCCTACAATGAGCAGTTCTTC. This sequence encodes CSVAGQSSYNEQFF.

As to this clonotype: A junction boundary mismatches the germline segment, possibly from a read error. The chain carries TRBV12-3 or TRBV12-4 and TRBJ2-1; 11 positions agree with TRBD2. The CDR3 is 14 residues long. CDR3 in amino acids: CTSSILAGVNEQFF. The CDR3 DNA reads TGTACCAGCAGTATACTAGCGGGGGTCAATGAGCAGTTCTTC.

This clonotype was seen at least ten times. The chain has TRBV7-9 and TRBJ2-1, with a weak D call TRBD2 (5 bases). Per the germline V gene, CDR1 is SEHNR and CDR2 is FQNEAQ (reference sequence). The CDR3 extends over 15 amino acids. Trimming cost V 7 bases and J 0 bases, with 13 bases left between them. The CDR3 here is CASTSGPGSYNEQFF. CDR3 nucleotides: TGTGCCAGCACCAGCGGCCCTGGCTCCTACAATGAGCAGTTCTTC.

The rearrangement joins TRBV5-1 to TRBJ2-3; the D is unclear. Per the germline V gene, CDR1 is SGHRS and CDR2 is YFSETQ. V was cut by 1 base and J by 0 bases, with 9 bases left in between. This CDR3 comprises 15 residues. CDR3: CASSLSIGSTDTQYF. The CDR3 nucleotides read TGCGCCAGCAGCTTGTCTATCGGGAGCACAGATACGCAGTATTTT.